This TCR beta chain emerged from a study of radiotherapy plus CTLA-4 blockade in lung cancer. About the research overall: Objective responses emerged in under 20% of patients, and roughly 28% attained disease control. Study outcomes and limitations: Researchers report tumor-derived TCR clones expanding in blood after radiotherapy plus ipilimumab. Reports identified early blood T cell clone dynamics, with interferon-beta, as the best response predictor.

In the case of this clone: As yet, its antigen is unknown.

Those with chemo-refractory metastatic non-small-cell lung cancer were treated with focal radiation combined with CTLA-4 blockade using ipilimumab. The repertoire was sequenced with immunoSEQ multiplex PCR; TCRdb's copy has only in-frame clones and lacks some. The data show around 85,000 clones, around 87% seen once. With 6 bases clipped from V and 3 bases from J, the junction kept 7 bases outside the gene matches. The CDR3 spans 13 residues. The germline V gene has CDR1 SQVTM and CDR2 ANQGSEA. This receptor was taken from a human donor with non-small cell lung cancer who had a partial response to radiotherapy plus ipilimumab. The chain recombines TRBV29-1 with TRBJ2-7; TRBD1 agrees at 8 bases. Here the sequenced sample was peripheral blood, taken from a patient treated with radiotherapy plus ipilimumab. The CDR3 DNA reads as TGCAGCGTCGCGACAGGGGCCGGCTACGAGCAGTACTTC. Translating gives CSVATGAGYEQYF.